The rows below give T cell receptor beta chains drawn from one sample of a study of neoadjuvant anti-PD-1 for oral cavity cancer. Produced via immunoSEQ multiplex PCR; TCRdb's table is partial and in-frame only. This sample has about 42,000 clones, with around 79% found just once. The sample in question was PBMCs, obtained after nivolumab (anti-PD-1) treatment. The receptors shown here come from a person between 40 and 85 years old with oral cavity squamous cell carcinoma. CDR3s include the opening cysteine and the closing phenylalanine or tryptophan. D genes are given only for firm matches. Not all rows give a size; the values are once, few, many and, for expanded clones, a class.

>.|TRBV19|once|TRBJ2-5
CASSETHQETQYF
TGTGCCAGTAGTGAGACACACCAAGAGACCCAGTACTTC
>.|TRBV6-5|.|TRBJ2-1
CASTDSPPYNEQFF
TGTGCCAGCACCGACTCCCCTCCCTACAATGAGCAGTTCTTC
>.|TRBV9|.|TRBJ2-2
CASSADFTGELFF
TGTGCCAGCAGCGCCGATTTCACCGGGGAGCTGTTTTTT
>.|TRBV5-1|.|TRBJ1-2
CASSVQGDYGYTF
TGCGCCAGCAGCGTACAGGGTGACTATGGCTACACCTTC
>.|TRBV6-5|.|TRBJ2-7
CASSWERYEQYF
TGTGCCAGCAGTTGGGAAAGGTACGAGCAGTACTTC
>.|TRBV6-1|.|TRBJ2-3
CASSEVQGPDTQYF
TGTGCCAGCAGTGAGGTCCAGGGACCAGATACGCAGTATTTT
>.|TRBV7-2|.|TRBJ1-1
CASSSGWGARNTEAFF
TGTGCCAGCAGCTCCGGTTGGGGGGCGCGGAACACTGAAGCTTTCTTT
>.|TRBV28|.|TRBJ1-2
CASSSDKRYTF
TGTGCCAGCAGTTCGGACAAGCGCTACACCTTC
>TRBD2|TRBV12-5|.|TRBJ2-3
CASGRGASSTDTQYF
TGTGCTAGTGGGCGGGGGGCCTCTAGCACAGATACGCAGTATTTT
>.|TRBV9|.|TRBJ2-5
CASSVEAQETQYF
TGTGCCAGCAGCGTAGAGGCACAAGAGACCCAGTACTTC
>.|TRBV27|.|TRBJ1-1
CASSLWDGRSTEAFF
TGTGCCAGCAGTTTATGGGACGGAAGGAGCACTGAAGCTTTCTTT
>.|TRBV15|.|TRBJ1-2
CATTPGGQPDYTF
TGTGCCACCACCCCCGGGGGTCAGCCGGACTACACCTTC
>TRBD2|TRBV4-2|.|TRBJ2-5
CASSQGRISGEETQYF
TGTGCCAGCAGCCAAGGGAGAATTAGCGGGGAGGAGACCCAGTACTTC
>TRBD1|TRBV30|.|TRBJ1-2
CAWSDLGGSGYTF
TGTGCCTGGAGTGACCTAGGGGGCTCCGGCTACACCTTC
>.|TRBV11-2|.|TRBJ1-4
CASSSGGTWAEKLFF
TGTGCCAGCAGCTCGGGGGGGACATGGGCTGAAAAACTGTTTTTT
>.|TRBV7-9|.|TRBJ1-4
CASSPPRDTRDQKLFF
TGTGCCAGCAGCCCACCCCGGGACACTAGGGATCAAAAACTGTTTTTT
>TRBD1|TRBV6-5|once|TRBJ1-1
CASSNDRVEAFF
TGTGCCAGCAGTAATGACAGGGTTGAAGCTTTCTTT
>.|TRBV6-6|few|TRBJ1-1
CASTANTEAFF
TGTGCCAGCACCGCGAACACTGAAGCTTTCTTT
>.|TRBV30|.|TRBJ2-5
CAWSVGTAQETQYF
TGTGCCTGGAGTGTCGGGACCGCACAAGAGACCCAGTACTTC
>.|TRBV6-6|.|TRBJ2-7
CASSYGSEQYF
TGTGCCAGCAGTTACGGGAGCGAGCAGTACTTC
>.|TRBV7-6|.|TRBJ1-5
CASSLVSGHPANQPQHF
TGTGCCAGCAGCTTAGTCTCCGGGCATCCCGCAAATCAGCCCCAGCATTTT
>.|TRBV2|.|TRBJ2-5
CASRPDSETQYF
TGTGCCAGCCGCCCCGATTCGGAGACCCAGTACTTC
>.|TRBV7-9|.|TRBJ2-7
CASNRWGEQYF
TGTGCCAGCAATCGTTGGGGGGAGCAGTACTTC
>.|TRBV6-6|.|TRBJ2-7
CASSYSTTYEQYF
TGTGCCAGCAGTTACTCGACAACCTACGAGCAGTACTTC
>.|TRBV2|.|TRBJ2-6
CASRVESGANVLTF
TGTGCCAGCAGAGTAGAGTCTGGGGCCAACGTCCTGACTTTC
>.|TRBV27|.|TRBJ2-3
CASSPSELTDTQYF
TGTGCCAGCAGCCCGTCTGAGCTGACAGATACGCAGTATTTT
>.|TRBV7-9|.|TRBJ1-1
CASSTDGEAFF
TGTGCCAGCAGCACCGACGGTGAAGCTTTCTTT
>.|TRBV5-6|.|TRBJ1-3
CASSQDSRAFGNTIYF
TGTGCCAGCAGCCAGGACAGCCGAGCCTTTGGAAACACCATATATTTT
>TRBD2|TRBV4-1|.|TRBJ2-5
CASSQDVSGANQETQYF
TGCGCCAGCAGCCAAGATGTAAGCGGGGCCAACCAAGAGACCCAGTACTTC
>TRBD1|TRBV11-3|.|TRBJ1-1
CASSFGQGAEAFF
TGTGCCAGCAGCTTCGGACAGGGTGCTGAAGCTTTCTTT
>.|TRBV29-1|medium-sized|TRBJ1-6
CSVRDGFNSPLHF
TGCAGCGTTCGGGACGGCTTTAATTCACCCCTCCACTTT
>TRBD2|TRBV27|.|TRBJ2-2
CASKGLAQTGELFF
TGTGCCAGCAAAGGACTAGCGCAAACCGGGGAGCTGTTTTTT
>TRBD1|TRBV11-2|.|TRBJ1-6
CASSIQQGARGNSPLHF
TGTGCCAGCAGCATTCAACAGGGGGCGCGTGGTAATTCACCCCTCCACTTT
>TRBD2|TRBV5-8|.|TRBJ2-7
CASSLGLAGSSYEQYF
TGTGCCAGCAGCTTGGGTCTAGCGGGTAGCTCCTACGAGCAGTACTTC
>.|TRBV13|.|TRBJ2-2
CASSWTSRGELFF
TGTGCCAGCAGCTGGACCTCGCGCGGGGAGCTGTTTTTT
>.|TRBV6-6|.|TRBJ1-1
CASSTDVNTEAFF
TGTGCCAGCAGTACGGACGTGAACACTGAAGCTTTCTTT
>.|TRBV2|.|TRBJ1-6
CASISQGSDNSPLHF
TGTGCCAGCATCTCGCAGGGGTCGGATAATTCACCCCTCCACTTT
>TRBD1|TRBV7-9|.|TRBJ2-1
CASSFRQGYNEQFF
TGTGCCAGCAGCTTTAGACAGGGCTACAATGAGCAGTTCTTC
>.|TRBV7-6|.|TRBJ2-7
CASSKGQSYEQYF
TGTGCCAGCAGCAAAGGACAGAGCTACGAGCAGTACTTC
>.|TRBV28|.|TRBJ1-2
CASSLDTGYTF
TGTGCCAGCAGTTTAGACACTGGCTACACCTTC
>.|TRBV5-1|.|TRBJ2-2
CASSLPKQVTGELFF
TGCGCCAGCAGCTTACCGAAACAGGTTACCGGGGAGCTGTTTTTT
>TRBD1|TRBV6-5|.|TRBJ2-1
CASSYDRGPDEQFF
TGTGCCAGCAGTTACGACAGGGGGCCGGATGAGCAGTTCTTC
>TRBD1|TRBV7-8|.|TRBJ2-7
CASSYPGTGGGYEQYF
TGTGCCAGCAGCTACCCCGGGACAGGGGGCGGTTACGAGCAGTACTTC
>.|TRBV2|.|TRBJ2-1
CASGESYNEQFF
TGTGCCAGCGGGGAGTCCTACAATGAGCAGTTCTTC
>TRBD2|TRBV12-5|.|TRBJ2-5
CASRGTIGGAQYF
TGTGCTAGCCGAGGGACCATTGGGGGGGCCCAGTACTTC
>TRBD1|TRBV6-5|.|TRBJ1-1
CASSPTTGGTEAFF
TGTGCCAGCAGCCCAACCACAGGGGGCACTGAAGCTTTCTTT
>TRBD1|TRBV7-9|.|TRBJ1-1
CASSFTQGAGNTEAFF
TGTGCCAGCAGCTTTACACAGGGGGCGGGTAACACTGAAGCTTTCTTT
>.|TRBV27|.|TRBJ1-1
CASSLFSMNTEAFF
TGTGCCAGCAGTTTATTTTCGATGAACACTGAAGCTTTCTTT
>.|TRBV6-5|.|TRBJ2-3
CASSYITSTDTQYF
TGTGCCAGCAGTTATATTACGAGCACAGATACGCAGTATTTT
>.|TRBV2|.|TRBJ1-2
CASVPGPYFNYGYTF
TGTGCCAGTGTGCCGGGACCTTATTTTAACTATGGCTACACCTTC
>TRBD1|TRBV2|few|TRBJ1-6
CASSVQGLDSPLHF
TGTGCCAGCAGTGTACAGGGGTTGGATTCACCCCTCCACTTT
>.|TRBV6-5|.|TRBJ2-5
CASSYSSGRETQYF
TGTGCCAGCAGTTACTCCAGCGGGCGAGAGACCCAGTACTTC
>.|TRBV10-1|once|TRBJ1-1
CASSESGPPEGTEAFF
TGCGCCAGCAGTGAGTCGGGACCCCCGGAGGGCACTGAAGCTTTCTTT
>.|TRBV4-1|few|TRBJ2-1
CASSSSDRYNEQFF
TGCGCCAGCAGCTCCTCGGACAGATACAATGAGCAGTTCTTC